The 20 T cell receptor beta chains reported below all come from one sample, sequenced in a study of blood T cell repertoires in COVID-19. The method was immunoSEQ multiplex PCR; TCRdb's version includes in-frame clones alone and lacks a portion of them. The sample carries roughly 200,000 clones, about 83% recorded once. The sample comprised PBMCs or T cells enriched from blood (not recorded which). All receptors come from a man aged 35 to 55 with acute COVID-19.

This chain joins TRBV5-1 and TRBJ2-3; 12 positions agree with TRBD2. Germline values: CDR1 SGHRS, CDR2 YFSETQ. CDR3 length equals 15 residues. The junction had 10 bases not matched to a gene; V was cut back by 4 bases and J by 10 bases. This CDR3 reads CASSPSGTSGLSQYF. The CDR3 nucleotides are TGCGCCAGCAGCCCCTCCGGGACTAGCGGGCTATCGCAGTATTTT.

The chain combines TRBV9 with TRBJ1-4; 8 positions agree with TRBD1. The CDR3 is made up of 15 amino acids. CDR1 is SGDLS and CDR2 is YYNGEE in the germline V gene. Trimming at V came to 0 bases and at J to 8 bases, leaving 6 bases not matched to a gene. CDR3 in amino acids: CASSVGAGGHEKLFF. The CDR3 nucleotides are TGTGCCAGCAGCGTAGGGGCAGGGGGCCACGAAAAACTGTTTTTT.

The count of this clone is one. The rearrangement links TRBV25-1 to TRBJ2-5; 9 nucleotides align to TRBD1. With V trimmed by 6 bases and J by 5 bases, 7 bases remained unmatched. The CDR3 covers 14 residues. CDR1 is MGHDK, CDR2 SYGVNS, per germline. Written as DNA, the CDR3 is TGTGCCAGCAGCACACAGGGGGCGCGTGAGACCCAGTACTTC. This encodes CASSTQGARETQYF.

The J gene is TRBJ2-4, the V gene TRBV11-2, with 12 bases aligning to TRBD2. Germline CDR1 and CDR2: SGHAT and FQNNGV. J lost 1 base, V lost 1 base, and 2 bases had no gene match. The CDR3 length is 17 residues. CDR3 sequence reads: CASSLGTSGRAKNIQYF. DNA of the CDR3: TGTGCCAGCAGCTTAGGTACTAGCGGGAGGGCCAAAAACATTCAGTACTTC.

The rearrangement links TRBV6-1 to TRBJ2-3; D may be TRBD2 (5 bases). Germline values: CDR1 MNHNS, CDR2 SASEGT. The CDR3 totals 15 residues. Trimming took off 2 bases at V and 1 base at J, with 10 bases between the two ends. The CDR3 sequence: CASSELGARTDTQYF. CDR3 DNA sequence: TGTGCCAGCAGTGAACTGGGAGCTCGCACAGATACGCAGTATTTT.

In DNA, the CDR3 is TGTGCCAGCAGCTTAGGGTCAGGGGTTAGCCAGCCCCAGCATTTT. Translated: CASSLGSGVSQPQHF. J is TRBJ1-5 and V is TRBV7-2, with a weak D call TRBD1 (6 bases). V lost 1 base to trimming and J lost 7 bases, with 14 bases between them. The CDR3 loop spans 15 amino acids. CDR1 SGHTA and CDR2 FQGNSA come from the germline V gene.

This chain joins TRBV28 and TRBJ1-3; D is uncertain. The CDR3 spans 12 residues. The germline V gene encodes CDR1 MDHEN and CDR2 SYDVKM. V lost 7 bases and J 1 base, leaving 5 bases between the germline ends. The CDR3 spells CASIGSGNTIYF. CDR3 sequence (DNA): TGTGCCAGCATCGGTTCTGGAAACACCATATATTTT.

The rearrangement uses TRBV15 and TRBJ2-3; weak D call: TRBD2 (6 bases). This CDR3 is 17 amino acids long. Trimming removed 0 bases from V and 6 bases from J, with 19 bases in between. CDR1 and CDR2 (germline): LNHNV, YYDKDF (reference sequence). This CDR3 reads CATSREGWAGSVDTQYF. CDR3 sequence (DNA): TGTGCCACCAGCAGAGAGGGTTGGGCGGGGAGCGTCGATACGCAGTATTTT.

The chain has TRBV5-6 and TRBJ2-2; the match to TRBD1 covers 9 bases. Germline CDR1 and CDR2: SGHDT and YYEEEE. The V and J ends lost 4 bases and 4 bases, in that order; junction bases with no gene match: 8. CDR3 length: 16 residues. DNA for the CDR3: TGTGCCAGCAGCCTGTGGGGGACAGGGTCCACCGGGGAGCTGTTTTTT. This sequence encodes CASSLWGTGSTGELFF. Supplemented by reference TRBV5-6 and TRBJ2-2, the full variable domain reads DAGVTQSPTHLIKTRGQQVTLRCSPKSGHDTVSWYQQALGQGPQFIFQYYEEEERQRGNFPDRFSGHQFPNYSSELNVNALLLGDSALYLCASSLWGTGSTGELFFGEGSRLTVL.

The V and J genes are TRBV6-5 and TRBJ2-7; D possibly corresponds to TRBD2 (6 bases). Germline CDR1 and CDR2: MNHEY and SVGAGI. The CDR3 contains 15 residues. V shed 7 bases and J shed 4 bases, with 20 bases lying between them. The CDR3: CASNSRGTGTYEQYF. In DNA form, the CDR3 reads TGTGCCAGCAATTCGCGGGGCACGGGAACGTACGAGCAGTACTTC.

V is TRBV28 and J is TRBJ2-1, with 12 bases identical to TRBD1. V was clipped by 4 bases and J by 12 bases; unmatched bases: 10. Germline CDR1 and CDR2: MDHEN and SYDVKM. This CDR3 contains 15 residues. The DNA for the CDR3 is TGTGCCAGCAGTTCCGGGACAGGGGGCTCTGGAGCGCAGTTCTTC. Its protein is CASSSGTGGSGAQFF. The whole variable domain, remainder taken from reference TRBV28 and TRBJ2-1, is DVKVTQSSRYLVKRTGEKVFLECVQDMDHENMFWYRQDPGLGLRLIYFSYDVKMKEKGDIPEGYSVSREKKERFSLILESASTNQTSMYLCASSSGTGGSGAQFFGPGTRLTVL.

This clone has only a few counts. The chain is built from TRBV7-2 and TRBJ2-1, with 7 nucleotides matching TRBD2. V dropped 5 bases and J dropped 5; count of bases not matched to a gene: 9. Germline V lookup: CDR1 SGHTA, CDR2 FQGNSA. There are 15 residues in the CDR3. The CDR3 here is CASSPPGLRNNEQFF. CDR3 nucleotide sequence: TGTGCCAGCAGCCCCCCGGGACTACGGAACAATGAGCAGTTCTTC.

The chain recombines TRBV28 with TRBJ2-3, with a weak D call TRBD2 (6 bases). This CDR3 spans 14 amino acids. Germline lookup yields CDR1 MDHEN and CDR2 SYDVKM. The ends were cut back, 6 bases at V and 4 bases at J, with 14 bases in the middle. The CDR3 DNA is TGTGCCAGCAGATCTTGGGGGGAGTCAGATACGCAGTATTTT. Its translation: CASRSWGESDTQYF.

J is TRBJ2-7 and V is TRBV11-2; 7 positions match TRBD1. This CDR3 has 14 residues. V trimming: 1 base; J trimming: 3 bases; junction bases outside the gene matches: 3. The germline gives CDR1 SGHAT, CDR2 FQNNGV. CDR3 DNA sequence: TGTGCCAGCAGCTTAGTTGGGACAGTCTACGAGCAGTACTTC. Encoded protein: CASSLVGTVYEQYF.

CDR3 region: CAISDLYNEQFF. In nucleotides, the CDR3 is TGTGCCATCAGTGACTTATACAATGAGCAGTTCTTC. This sequence joins TRBV10-3 and TRBJ2-1; no clear D. CDR3 length: 12 residues. Germline values: CDR1 ENHRY, CDR2 SYGVKD. Trimming cost V 3 bases and J 4 bases, with 4 bases left between them.

The chain joins TRBV24-1 to TRBJ1-5, with a tentative D call TRBD1 (5 bases). CDR3 length equals 14 residues. Germline loops: CDR1 KGHDR, CDR2 SFDVKD. The V and J ends lost 7 bases and 3 bases respectively, with 12 bases between them. The CDR3 spells CATRGRGINQPQHF. DNA for the CDR3: TGTGCCACCAGGGGGCGGGGGATCAATCAGCCCCAGCATTTT.

V gene TRBV5-1 combines with J gene TRBJ1-4; 8 positions match TRBD1. The CDR3 consists of 15 residues. V gave up 0 bases and J gave up 4 bases; unmatched junction bases: 2. Germline CDR1 reads SGHRS; CDR2 reads YFSETQ. CDR3 residues: CASSLGGQGNEKLFF. The CDR3 DNA sequence: TGCGCCAGCAGCTTGGGAGGACAGGGTAATGAAAAACTGTTTTTT.

This rearrangement joins TRBV7-8 to TRBJ1-1, with 9 bases matching TRBD1. V dropped 5 bases and J dropped 4; count of bases not matched to a gene: 8. Germline V gene sequence: CDR1 SGHVS, CDR2 FQNEAQ. CDR3 size: 15 residues. The CDR3 is CASSSRDRDGTEAFF. CDR3 in DNA: TGTGCCAGCAGCAGCCGGGACAGGGATGGCACTGAAGCTTTCTTT.

The CDR3 nucleotides read TGTGCCAGCAGTGTAAATACGGGGGGAGAGACCCAGTACTTC. Translated, it gives CASSVNTGGETQYF. The rearrangement joins TRBV7-8 to TRBJ2-5; 7 bases agree with TRBD2. Trimming took 6 bases from V and 4 from J; bases not matched to a gene: 8. Germline V CDR1 and CDR2: SGHVS, FQNEAQ. The CDR3 contains 14 residues.

J is TRBJ2-7 and V is TRBV19; the match to TRBD2 covers 7 bases. The CDR3 runs to 13 residues. Germline lookup yields CDR1 LNHDA and CDR2 SQIVND (reference sequence). CDR3 in DNA: TGTGCGGTTAGAGGCGGGGGCTCCTACGAGCAGTACTTC. Its protein is CAVRGGGSYEQYF.